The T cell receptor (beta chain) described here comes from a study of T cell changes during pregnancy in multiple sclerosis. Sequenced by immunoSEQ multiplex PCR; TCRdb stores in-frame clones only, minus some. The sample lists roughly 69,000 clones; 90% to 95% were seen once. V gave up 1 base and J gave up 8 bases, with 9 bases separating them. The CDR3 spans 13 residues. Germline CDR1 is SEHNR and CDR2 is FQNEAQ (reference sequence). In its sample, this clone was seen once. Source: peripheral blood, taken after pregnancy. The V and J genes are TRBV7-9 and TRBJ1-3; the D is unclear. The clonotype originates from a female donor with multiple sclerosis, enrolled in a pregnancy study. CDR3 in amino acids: CASSLDGGDTIYF. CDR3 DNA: TGTGCCAGCAGCTTAGACGGCGGCGACACCATATATTTT.